The 23 T cell receptor beta chains below were found in one sample sequenced in a study of blood T cell repertoires in COVID-19. Clones were read by immunoSEQ multiplex PCR, and TCRdb kept only the in-frame ones, dropping some. Of approximately 90,000 clones listed, 65% to 80% are singletons. The sequencing input was peripheral blood. Source of these receptors: a human donor in a cohort sampled during active COVID-19.

V usage is TRBV18 and J usage is TRBJ1-4, with D tentatively TRBD1 (5 bases). Between the trimmed V and J ends, which lost 3 bases and 2 bases, there was a span of 7 bases. CDR1 KGHSH and CDR2 LQKENI come from the germline V gene. This CDR3 spans 14 amino acids. The CDR3 nucleotides are TGTGCCAGCTCACCTAAGGGGACTAATGAAAAACTGTTTTTT. Protein product: CASSPKGTNEKLFF.

This chain uses TRBV21-1 with TRBJ2-7; TRBD1 is the table's D call, not checked against the DNA. TRBV21-1 is classified as a pseudogene. The CDR3 contains 15 residues. CDR3 in DNA: TGTGCCAGCAGCAAATTGGAACAGCTCCTCTACGAGCAGTACTTC. Translation: CASSKLEQLLYEQYF.

The chain combines TRBV7-2 with TRBJ2-7, with TRBD2 identical over 11 bases. The CDR3 is made up of 15 amino acids. Germline V CDR1 and CDR2: SGHTA, FQGNSA. J gave up 4 bases and V 0 bases, and 2 bases lay outside the gene matches. CDR3 loop: CASSLAGTSGYEQYF. The CDR3 coding sequence is TGTGCCAGCAGCTTAGCCGGGACTAGCGGTTACGAGCAGTACTTC.

This chain uses TRBV6-6 with TRBJ2-5; 11 bases align to TRBD2. With V trimmed by 4 bases and J by 2 bases, 3 bases remained unmatched. The CDR3 totals 15 residues. The germline V gene encodes CDR1 MNHNY and CDR2 SVGAGI (reference sequence). The CDR3 protein is CASSLLAGAQETQYF. The CDR3 coding sequence is TGTGCCAGCAGTTTACTAGCGGGGGCTCAAGAGACCCAGTACTTC.

The rearrangement links TRBV19 to TRBJ2-1, with 9 bases matching TRBD2. Germline V lookup: CDR1 LNHDA, CDR2 SQIVND (reference sequence). With 5 bases clipped from V and 1 base from J, the junction kept 6 bases outside the gene matches. The CDR3 sequence is 16 residues long. CDR3 in DNA: TGTGCCAGTAGTTTTCAGACTAGCGGATCCTACAATGAGCAGTTCTTC. This sequence encodes CASSFQTSGSYNEQFF.

The chain recombines TRBV11-2 with TRBJ2-3; unclear D gene. V was trimmed by 3 bases and J by 5 bases, leaving 6 bases between them. Germline CDR1 and CDR2: SGHAT and FQNNGV. This CDR3 has 12 residues. CDR3 in amino acids: CASSFQVDTQYF. The CDR3 DNA reads TGTGCCAGCAGCTTTCAGGTAGATACGCAGTATTTT.

This clone showed up just once. The V call is TRBV18, the J call TRBJ2-3; 8 nucleotides agree with TRBD2. Germline V lookup: CDR1 KGHSH, CDR2 LQKENI. After removal of 2 bases from V and 0 bases from J, the junction contained 4 bases not matched to a gene. The CDR3 length is 16 residues. The CDR3 sequence: CASSPWAGGSTDTQYF. As DNA, the CDR3 is TGTGCCAGCTCACCATGGGCGGGAGGCAGCACAGATACGCAGTATTTT.

This clone was seen more than once but under ten times. CDR3 sequence reads: CASSSRDRVTNEKLFF. The DNA of the CDR3 is TGTGCCAGCAGTTCCCGGGACAGAGTAACTAATGAAAAACTGTTTTTT. V usage is TRBV25-1 and J usage is TRBJ1-4; 7 bases match TRBD1. Germline V gives CDR1 MGHDK, CDR2 SYGVNS. The CDR3 spans 16 residues. V lost 5 bases to trimming and J lost 1 base; unmatched junction nucleotides: 7.

The J gene is TRBJ2-7, the V gene TRBV7-2; 12 bases map to TRBD2. The germline gives CDR1 SGHTA, CDR2 FQGNSA. The CDR3 runs 14 residues. Trimming removed 3 bases from V and 7 bases from J; junction bases left unmatched: 4. CDR3 sequence reads: CASSLTSGSGEQYF. The CDR3 bases are TGTGCCAGCAGCTTGACTAGCGGGAGTGGGGAGCAGTACTTC. The full variable domain, its missing parts supplied by reference TRBV7-2 and TRBJ2-7, is GAGVSQSPSNKVTEKGKDVELRCDPISGHTALYWYRQSLGQGLEFLIYFQGNSAPDKSGLPSDRFSAERTGGSVSTLTIQRTQQEDSAVYLCASSLTSGSGEQYFGPGTRLTVT.

This clone was seen repeatedly, ten times or more. The CDR3 coding sequence is TGTGCCAGCAGCCCCCGCCGACTAGCGGGAGCCCACAATGAGCAGTTCTTC. Translating it yields CASSPRRLAGAHNEQFF. The genes are TRBV7-9 and TRBJ2-1; 12 nucleotides align to TRBD2. Looked up from germline, CDR1 is SEHNR and CDR2 is FQNEAQ (reference sequence). There are 17 residues in the CDR3. V dropped 5 bases and J dropped 5; count of bases not matched to a gene: 10.

The gene calls are TRBV7-8 and TRBJ1-5, with a weak D call TRBD1 (5 bases). The V gene's germline CDR1 is SGHVS and CDR2 FQNEAQ. Trimming removed 2 bases at V and 3 bases at J, with 11 bases between. The CDR3 has 15 residues. The CDR3 sequence: CASSLPGGDNQPQHF. Here the CDR3 DNA reads TGTGCCAGCAGCTTACCGGGGGGGGACAATCAGCCCCAGCATTTT.

This clone appeared once. The V gene is TRBV6-6, the J gene TRBJ1-5, with D unclear. Trimming removed 6 bases from V and 7 bases from J, with 13 bases in between. The length of the CDR3 is 13 residues. Germline-derived CDR1 and CDR2 are MNHNY and SVGAGI (reference sequence). This CDR3 reads CASRSPPGQPQHF. The CDR3, as DNA: TGTGCCAGCAGGAGTCCGCCGGGACAGCCCCAGCATTTT.

V and J are TRBV28 and TRBJ1-1; no clear D. The germline V gene encodes CDR1 MDHEN and CDR2 SYDVKM. The CDR3 consists of 14 residues. Trimming took 7 bases from V and 4 from J, leaving 16 bases between them. The CDR3 bases are TGTGCCAGCACCGAGGCCCTGCGGGGCACTGAAGCTTTCTTT. It specifies CASTEALRGTEAFF. Looking up the rest from reference TRBV28 and TRBJ1-1 gives the full variable domain: DVKVTQSSRYLVKRTGEKVFLECVQDMDHENMFWYRQDPGLGLRLIYFSYDVKMKEKGDIPEGYSVSREKKERFSLILESASTNQTSMYLCASTEALRGTEAFFGQGTRLTVV.

CDR3 in amino acids: CASSQAAGGGYNEQFF. CDR3 in DNA: TGCGCCAGCAGCCAAGCAGCGGGAGGGGGTTACAATGAGCAGTTCTTC. V and J are TRBV4-3 and TRBJ2-1, with 10 bases that match TRBD2. Losses at the gene ends were 1 base for V and 4 bases for J; bases not matched to a gene: 4. This CDR3 is built from 16 residues. From germline, CDR1 is LGHNA and CDR2 YSLEER.

The chain uses TRBV7-3 and TRBJ1-2; D perhaps matches TRBD1 (5 bases). CDR3 length: 16 amino acids. Trimming cost V 5 bases and J 8 bases, with 24 bases left between them. CDR1 SGHTA and CDR2 FQGTGA come from the germline V gene. CDR3 region: CASSQSGHERLSGYTF. CDR3 nucleotides: TGTGCCAGCAGCCAATCCGGACACGAACGGCTATCGGGCTACACCTTC.

The genes are TRBV7-5 and TRBJ2-1; the table's D gene call, TRBD2, was not cross checked with the DNA. TRBV7-5 is noted as a pseudogene. The CDR3 runs to 16 residues. CDR3 in amino acids: CARSLSEDSSYNEQFF. CDR3 DNA: TGTGCCAGAAGCTTAAGTGAGGATAGCTCCTACAATGAGCAGTTCTTC.

This rearrangement joins TRBV7-2 to TRBJ2-7; 14 bases are shared with TRBD2. Trimming at V came to 5 bases and at J to 7 bases, leaving 7 bases not matched to a gene. Germline V CDR1 and CDR2: SGHTA, FQGNSA. This CDR3 comprises 15 residues. CDR3 nucleotides: TGTGCCAGCAGCAAGGGACTAGCGGGAGCTAAAGAGCAGTACTTC. It yields the protein CASSKGLAGAKEQYF.

The chain has TRBV11-3 and TRBJ2-1; 7 positions match TRBD2. The CDR3 contains 17 residues. In germline, CDR1 is SGHNT, CDR2 YENEEA. J was trimmed by 2 bases and V by 0 bases; bases with no gene match: 7. CDR3 region: CASSLEAGTGAYNEQFF. CDR3 DNA sequence: TGTGCCAGCAGCTTAGAAGCGGGGACTGGCGCCTACAATGAGCAGTTCTTC.

This clone showed up just a few times. V is TRBV14 and J is TRBJ2-7, with a possible D match to TRBD1 (5 bases). CDR1 is SGHDN, CDR2 FVKESK, per germline. This CDR3 is built from 12 residues. Trimming removed 4 bases at V and 6 bases at J, with 10 bases between. CDR3 in amino acids: CASSRVQGEQYF. The CDR3 DNA reads as TGTGCCAGCAGCCGAGTTCAGGGCGAGCAGTACTTC. The variable domain in full, completed from reference TRBV14 and TRBJ2-7, reads EAGVTQFPSHSVIEKGQTVTLRCDPISGHDNLYWYRRVMGKEIKFLLHFVKESKQDESGMPNNRFLAERTGGTYSTLKVQPAELEDSGVYFCASSRVQGEQYFGPGTRLTVT.

V is TRBV28 and J is TRBJ2-3, with TRBD2 matching 10 bases. The trim removed 1 base at V and 5 bases at J, leaving 12 bases unmatched. Looked up from germline, CDR1 is MDHEN and CDR2 is SYDVKM. The CDR3 totals 18 residues. The CDR3 here is CASSLFEAGGPKIDTQYF. As DNA, the CDR3 is TGTGCCAGCAGTTTATTCGAAGCGGGAGGGCCGAAGATAGATACGCAGTATTTT. Variable domain in full (rest from reference TRBV28 and TRBJ2-3): DVKVTQSSRYLVKRTGEKVFLECVQDMDHENMFWYRQDPGLGLRLIYFSYDVKMKEKGDIPEGYSVSREKKERFSLILESASTNQTSMYLCASSLFEAGGPKIDTQYFGPGTRLTVL.

This chain uses TRBV7-9 with TRBJ2-5; a weak D match, TRBD1 (6 bases). Per germline, CDR1 SEHNR and CDR2 FQNEAQ (reference sequence). This CDR3 is built from 17 residues. Trimming stripped 3 bases from V and 5 bases from J, with 22 bases between. The CDR3 loop reads CASSLLVGRGDRETQYF. CDR3 DNA: TGTGCCAGCAGCTTGTTAGTAGGCAGGGGTGACCGGGAGACCCAGTACTTC.

This clone was recorded a few times. V usage is TRBV6-2 or TRBV6-3 and J usage is TRBJ1-1; 7 bases line up with TRBD1. J gave up 2 bases and V 5 bases, and 5 bases lay outside the gene matches. This CDR3 contains 14 residues. Germline CDR1 MNHEY, CDR2 SVGEGT. The CDR3: CASSHSGGNTEAFF. For the CDR3, the DNA is TGTGCCAGCAGTCATTCAGGGGGAAACACTGAAGCTTTCTTT.

DNA for the CDR3: TGTGCCAGCAGCCCATACAGGGCCAACGAGCAGTACTTC. Amino acids: CASSPYRANEQYF. The genes are TRBV28 and TRBJ2-7; D is perhaps TRBD1 (6 bases). With 6 bases removed from V and 5 bases from J, the gap between germline ends came to 14 bases. Per the germline V gene, CDR1 is MDHEN and CDR2 is SYDVKM. This CDR3 spans 13 amino acids.